The TCR beta chain described here comes from a study of blood T cell repertoires in COVID-19. Worth noting for this clone: Other DNA sequences in the same sample also yield this CDR3.

This CDR3 spans 11 amino acids. V was pared by 4 bases and J by 2 bases, with 3 bases between. Germline V CDR1 and CDR2: SGHTA, FQGNSA. The data were produced by immunoSEQ multiplex PCR, yet TCRdb's version contains in-frame clones alone and is incomplete. Altogether roughly 300,000 clones are present, roughly 80% being singletons, with the ten largest covering more than 8%. Sequencing used peripheral blood. This TCR was recovered from a woman aged 45-59 years who had recovered from COVID-19. V and J are TRBV7-2 and TRBJ2-7; D is uncertain. In DNA form, the CDR3 reads TGTGCCAGCAGCTCAACCTACGAGCAGTACTTC. Its translation: CASSSTYEQYF.